This TCR beta chain was recorded in a study of cytomegalovirus exposure and HLA in healthy donors. The CDR3 loop spans 18 amino acids. V lost 0 bases, J lost 1 base, and 17 bases lay in between. Germline V gene lookup returns CDR1 SGDLS and CDR2 YYNGEE. The repertoire was sequenced with immunoSEQ multiplex PCR; TCRdb's copy has only in-frame clones and lacks some. Seen here are 200,000 to 250,000 clones, 70% to 90% observed once, and the top ten hold 2.9%. The sequencing sample was made of PBMCs. The chain joins TRBV9 to TRBJ2-1, with a possible D match to TRBD2 (6 bases). The origin of this receptor is a woman aged 18-29 years in good health and CMV-seronegative. CDR3: CASSVVSDGRESYNEQFF. The CDR3 nucleotides read TGTGCCAGCAGCGTAGTATCCGACGGGAGAGAGTCCTACAATGAGCAGTTCTTC.